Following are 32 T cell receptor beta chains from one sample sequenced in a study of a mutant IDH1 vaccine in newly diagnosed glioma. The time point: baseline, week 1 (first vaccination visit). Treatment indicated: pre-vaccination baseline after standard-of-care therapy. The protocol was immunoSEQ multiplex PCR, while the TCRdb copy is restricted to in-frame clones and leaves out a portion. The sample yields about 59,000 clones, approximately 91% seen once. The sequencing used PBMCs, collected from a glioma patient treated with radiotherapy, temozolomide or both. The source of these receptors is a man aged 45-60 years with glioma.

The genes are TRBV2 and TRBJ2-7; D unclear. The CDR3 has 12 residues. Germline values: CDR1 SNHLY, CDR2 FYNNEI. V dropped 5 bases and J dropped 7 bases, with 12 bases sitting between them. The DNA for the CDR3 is TGTGCCAGCAGTAACATCCTTCGGGAGCAGTACTTC. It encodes CASSNILREQYF.

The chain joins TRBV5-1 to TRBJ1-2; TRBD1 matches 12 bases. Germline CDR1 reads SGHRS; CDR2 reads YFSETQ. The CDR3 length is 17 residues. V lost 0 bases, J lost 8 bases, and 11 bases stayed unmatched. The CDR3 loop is CASSLAPGQGAEGGYTF. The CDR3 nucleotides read TGCGCCAGCAGCTTGGCCCCGGGACAGGGGGCTGAGGGGGGCTACACCTTC.

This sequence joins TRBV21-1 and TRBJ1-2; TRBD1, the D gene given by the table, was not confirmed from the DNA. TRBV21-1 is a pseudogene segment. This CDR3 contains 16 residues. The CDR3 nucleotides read TGTGCCAGCAGCAAACCTTACAGGGGGATAAACTATGGCTACACCTTC. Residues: CASSKPYRGINYGYTF.

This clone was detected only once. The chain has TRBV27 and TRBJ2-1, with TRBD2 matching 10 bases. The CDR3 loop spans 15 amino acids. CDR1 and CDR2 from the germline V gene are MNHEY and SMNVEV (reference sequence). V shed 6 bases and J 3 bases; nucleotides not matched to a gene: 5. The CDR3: CASRGAGGHYNEQFF. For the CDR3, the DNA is TGTGCCAGCAGGGGAGCGGGAGGGCACTACAATGAGCAGTTCTTC.

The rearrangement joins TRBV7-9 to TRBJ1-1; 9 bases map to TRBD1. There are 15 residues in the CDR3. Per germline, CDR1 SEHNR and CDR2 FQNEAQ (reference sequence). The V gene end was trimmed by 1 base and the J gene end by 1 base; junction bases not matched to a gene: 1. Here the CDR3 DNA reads TGTGCCAGCAGCTTAGGGGACAGGGCGAACACTGAAGCTTTCTTT. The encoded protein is CASSLGDRANTEAFF.

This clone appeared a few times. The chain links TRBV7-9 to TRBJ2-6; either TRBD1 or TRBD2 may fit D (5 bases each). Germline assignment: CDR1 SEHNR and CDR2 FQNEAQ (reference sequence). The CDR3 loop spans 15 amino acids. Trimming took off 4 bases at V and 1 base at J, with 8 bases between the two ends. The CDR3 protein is CASSSWGSGANVLTF. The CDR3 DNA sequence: TGTGCCAGCAGCTCGTGGGGGTCTGGGGCCAACGTCCTGACTTTC. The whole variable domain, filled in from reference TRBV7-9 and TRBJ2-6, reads DTGVSQNPRHKITKRGQNVTFRCDPISEHNRLYWYRQTLGQGPEFLTYFQNEAQLEKSRLLSDRFSAERPKGSFSTLEIQRTEQGDSAMYLCASSSWGSGANVLTFGAGSRLTVL.

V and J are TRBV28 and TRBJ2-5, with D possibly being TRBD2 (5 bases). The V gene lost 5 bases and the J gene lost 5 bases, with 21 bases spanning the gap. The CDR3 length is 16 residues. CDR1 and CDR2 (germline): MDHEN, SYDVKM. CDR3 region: CASSPRALEKAETQYF. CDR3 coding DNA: TGTGCCAGCAGTCCGAGGGCCCTAGAAAAGGCCGAGACCCAGTACTTC. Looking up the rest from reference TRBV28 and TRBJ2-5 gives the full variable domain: DVKVTQSSRYLVKRTGEKVFLECVQDMDHENMFWYRQDPGLGLRLIYFSYDVKMKEKGDIPEGYSVSREKKERFSLILESASTNQTSMYLCASSPRALEKAETQYFGPGTRLLVL.

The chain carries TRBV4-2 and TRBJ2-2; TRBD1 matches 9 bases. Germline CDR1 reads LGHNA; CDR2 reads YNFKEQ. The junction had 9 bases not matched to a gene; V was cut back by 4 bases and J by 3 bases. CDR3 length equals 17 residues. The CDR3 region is CASSPGWDREDTGELFF. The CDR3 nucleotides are TGTGCCAGCAGCCCTGGGTGGGACAGGGAGGACACCGGGGAGCTGTTTTTT.

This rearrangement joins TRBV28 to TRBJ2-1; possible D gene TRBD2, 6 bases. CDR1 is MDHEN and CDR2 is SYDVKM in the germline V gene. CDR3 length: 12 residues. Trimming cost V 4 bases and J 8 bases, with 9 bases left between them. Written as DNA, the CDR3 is TGTGCCAGCAGTTCGTGGGGGGATGAGCAGTTCTTC. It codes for CASSSWGDEQFF.

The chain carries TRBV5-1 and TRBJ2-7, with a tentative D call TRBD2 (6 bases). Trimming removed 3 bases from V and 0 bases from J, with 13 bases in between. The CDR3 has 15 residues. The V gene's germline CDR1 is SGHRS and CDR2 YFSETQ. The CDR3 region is CASSSGGTGSYEQYF. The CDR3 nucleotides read TGCGCCAGCAGCTCGGGTGGGACTGGCTCCTACGAGCAGTACTTC.

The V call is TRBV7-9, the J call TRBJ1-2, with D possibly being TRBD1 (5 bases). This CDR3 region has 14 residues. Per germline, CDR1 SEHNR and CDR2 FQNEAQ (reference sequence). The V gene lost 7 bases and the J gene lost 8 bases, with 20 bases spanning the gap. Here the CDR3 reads CASKRGSTDEGYTF. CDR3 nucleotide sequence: TGTGCCAGCAAGAGGGGCTCGACCGACGAAGGCTACACCTTC.

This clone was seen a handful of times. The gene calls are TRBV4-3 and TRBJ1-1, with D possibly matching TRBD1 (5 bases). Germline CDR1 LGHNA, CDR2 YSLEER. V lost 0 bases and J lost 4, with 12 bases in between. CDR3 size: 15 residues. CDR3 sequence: CASSQDPGGGTEAFF. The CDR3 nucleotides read TGCGCCAGCAGCCAAGACCCGGGCGGGGGCACTGAAGCTTTCTTT.

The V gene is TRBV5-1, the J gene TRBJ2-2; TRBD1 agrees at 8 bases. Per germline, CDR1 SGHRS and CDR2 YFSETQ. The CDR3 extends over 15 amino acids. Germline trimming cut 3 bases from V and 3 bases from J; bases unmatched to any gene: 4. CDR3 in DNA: TGCGCCAGCAGCTCCGGGACAGGTGACACCGGGGAGCTGTTTTTT. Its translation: CASSSGTGDTGELFF.

DNA for the CDR3: TGTGCCAGCTTCATTGCCCCACTAGCGGGGGGGCGAGGGGATACGCAGTATTTT. Protein: CASFIAPLAGGRGDTQYF. The chain is built from TRBV21-1 and TRBJ2-3; the tabulated D call, TRBD2, remains unverified against the DNA. TRBV21-1 is described as a pseudogene. The CDR3 spans 18 residues.

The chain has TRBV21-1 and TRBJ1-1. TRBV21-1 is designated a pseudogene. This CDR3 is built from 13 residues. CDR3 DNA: TGTGCCAGCACCGAGGACCGGAACACTGAAGCTTTCTTT. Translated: CASTEDRNTEAFF.

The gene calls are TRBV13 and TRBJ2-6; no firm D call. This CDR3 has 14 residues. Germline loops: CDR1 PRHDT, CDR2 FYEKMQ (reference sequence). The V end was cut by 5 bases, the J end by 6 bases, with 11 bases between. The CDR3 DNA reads TGTGCCAGCAGCCTGCAAGCCTCGGCCAACGTCCTGACTTTC. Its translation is CASSLQASANVLTF.

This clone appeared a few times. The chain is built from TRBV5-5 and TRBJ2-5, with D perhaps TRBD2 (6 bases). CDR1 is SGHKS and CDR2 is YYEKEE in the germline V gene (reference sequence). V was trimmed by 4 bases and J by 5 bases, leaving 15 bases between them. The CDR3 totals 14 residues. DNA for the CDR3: TGTGCCAGCAGCCCCGGAGGGCAGCAGGAGACCCAGTACTTC. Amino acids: CASSPGGQQETQYF. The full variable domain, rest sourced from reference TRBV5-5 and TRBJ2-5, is DAGVTQSPTHLIKTRGQQVTLRCSPISGHKSVSWYQQVLGQGPQFIFQYYEKEERGRGNFPDRFSARQFPNYSSELNVNALLLGDSALYLCASSPGGQQETQYFGPGTRLLVL.

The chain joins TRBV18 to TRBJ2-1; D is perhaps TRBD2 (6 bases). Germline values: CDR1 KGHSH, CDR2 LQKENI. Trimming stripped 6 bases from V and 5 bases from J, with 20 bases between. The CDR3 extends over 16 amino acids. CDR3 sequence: CASSPGVGGIHNEQFF. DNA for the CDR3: TGTGCCAGCTCTCCGGGGGTAGGCGGGATCCACAATGAGCAGTTCTTC.

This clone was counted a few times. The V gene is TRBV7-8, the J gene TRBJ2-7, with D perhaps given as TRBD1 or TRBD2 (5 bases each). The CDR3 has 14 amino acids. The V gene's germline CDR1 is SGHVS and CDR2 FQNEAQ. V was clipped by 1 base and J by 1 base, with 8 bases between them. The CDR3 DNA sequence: TGTGCCAGCAGCTTAGGGGGACCGTCCTACGAGCAGTACTTC. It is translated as CASSLGGPSYEQYF.

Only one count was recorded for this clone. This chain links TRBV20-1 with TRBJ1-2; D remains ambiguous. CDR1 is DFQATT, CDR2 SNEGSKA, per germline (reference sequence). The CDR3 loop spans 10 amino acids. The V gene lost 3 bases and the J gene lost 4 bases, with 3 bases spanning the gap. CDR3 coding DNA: TGCAGTGCTAGGGCCTATGGCTACACCTTC. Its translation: CSARAYGYTF.

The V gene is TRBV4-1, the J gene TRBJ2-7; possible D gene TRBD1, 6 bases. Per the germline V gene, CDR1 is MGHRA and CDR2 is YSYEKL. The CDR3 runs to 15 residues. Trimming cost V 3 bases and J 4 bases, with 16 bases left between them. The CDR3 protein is CASSHPTGPIYEQYF. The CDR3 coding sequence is TGCGCCAGCAGCCATCCTACAGGGCCAATTTACGAGCAGTACTTC.

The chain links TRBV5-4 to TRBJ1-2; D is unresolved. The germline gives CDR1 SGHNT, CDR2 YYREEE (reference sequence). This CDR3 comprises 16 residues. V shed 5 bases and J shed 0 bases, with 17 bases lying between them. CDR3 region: CASRRSMQRANYGYTF. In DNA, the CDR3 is TGTGCCAGCAGACGGAGCATGCAGAGGGCTAACTATGGCTACACCTTC.

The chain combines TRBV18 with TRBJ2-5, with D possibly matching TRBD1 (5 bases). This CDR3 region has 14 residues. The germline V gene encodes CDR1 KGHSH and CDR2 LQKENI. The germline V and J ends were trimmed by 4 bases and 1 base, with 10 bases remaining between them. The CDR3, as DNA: TGTGCCAGCTCACTACAGGAGAGCCAAGAGACCCAGTACTTC. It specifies CASSLQESQETQYF.

The CDR3 DNA reads TGCGCCAGCAGCTATAGCGGGAGCCACTCCTACGAGCAGTACTTC. Protein product: CASSYSGSHSYEQYF. This chain links TRBV5-1 with TRBJ2-7; 9 bases are shared with TRBD2. The CDR3 has 15 amino acids. The J segment lost 0 bases and the V segment lost 3 bases, leaving 4 bases of the junction unmatched. From germline, CDR1 is SGHRS and CDR2 YFSETQ.

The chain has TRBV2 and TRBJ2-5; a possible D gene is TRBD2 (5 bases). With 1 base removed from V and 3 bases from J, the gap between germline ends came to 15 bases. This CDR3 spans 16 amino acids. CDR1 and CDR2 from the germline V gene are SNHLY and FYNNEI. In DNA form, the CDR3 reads TGTGCCAGCAGTGAAGGGAGGCGGACCATCGAAGAGACCCAGTACTTC. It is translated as CASSEGRRTIEETQYF.

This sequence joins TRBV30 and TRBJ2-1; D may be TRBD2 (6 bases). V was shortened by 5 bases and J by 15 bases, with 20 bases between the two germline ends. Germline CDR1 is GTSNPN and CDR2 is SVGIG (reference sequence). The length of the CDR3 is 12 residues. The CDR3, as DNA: TGTGCCTGGGCGTTTATTCCGGGAGTTCTGTTCTTC. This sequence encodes CAWAFIPGVLFF.

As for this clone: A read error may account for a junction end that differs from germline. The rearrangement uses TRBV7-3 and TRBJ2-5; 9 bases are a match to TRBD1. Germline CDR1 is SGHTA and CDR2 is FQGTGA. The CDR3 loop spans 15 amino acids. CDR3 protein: CASSPQGAIKEAQYF. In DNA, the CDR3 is TGTGCCAGCAGCCCACAGGGGGCAATCAAAGAGGCCCAGTACTTC.

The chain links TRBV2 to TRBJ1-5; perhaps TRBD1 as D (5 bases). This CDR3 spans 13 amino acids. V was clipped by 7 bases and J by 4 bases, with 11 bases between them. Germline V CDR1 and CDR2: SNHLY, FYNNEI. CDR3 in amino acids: CASMWGDNQPQHF. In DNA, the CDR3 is TGTGCCAGCATGTGGGGGGATAATCAGCCCCAGCATTTT. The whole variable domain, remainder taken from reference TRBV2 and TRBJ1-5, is EPEVTQTPSHQVTQMGQEVILRCVPISNHLYFYWYRQILGQKVEFLVSFYNNEISEKSEIFDDQFSVERPDGSNFTLKIRSTKLEDSAMYFCASMWGDNQPQHFGDGTRLSIL.

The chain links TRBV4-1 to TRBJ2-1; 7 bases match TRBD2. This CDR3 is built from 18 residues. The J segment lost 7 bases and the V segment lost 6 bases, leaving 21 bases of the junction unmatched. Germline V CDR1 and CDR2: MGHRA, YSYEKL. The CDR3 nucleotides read TGCGCCAGCAGTTTCCAGGGATCGGCCCGGGGGGTAGGGAATGAGCAGTTCTTC. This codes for CASSFQGSARGVGNEQFF.

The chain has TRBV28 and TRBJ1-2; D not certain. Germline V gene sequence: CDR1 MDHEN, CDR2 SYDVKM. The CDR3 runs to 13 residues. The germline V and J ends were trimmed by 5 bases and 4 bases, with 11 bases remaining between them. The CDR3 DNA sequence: TGTGCCAGCAGTACCCCGGAGCGCTATGGCTACACCTTC. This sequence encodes CASSTPERYGYTF.

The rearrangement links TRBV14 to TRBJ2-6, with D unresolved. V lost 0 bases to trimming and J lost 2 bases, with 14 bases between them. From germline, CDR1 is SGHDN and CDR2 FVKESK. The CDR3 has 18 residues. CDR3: CASSQEKVRYTGANVLTF. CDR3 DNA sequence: TGTGCCAGCAGCCAAGAAAAGGTCCGGTACACTGGGGCCAACGTCCTGACTTTC.

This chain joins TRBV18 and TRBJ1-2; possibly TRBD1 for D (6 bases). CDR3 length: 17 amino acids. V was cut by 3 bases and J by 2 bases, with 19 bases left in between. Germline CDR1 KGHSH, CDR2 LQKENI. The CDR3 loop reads CASSPQGTGLVNYGYTF. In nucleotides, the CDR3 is TGTGCCAGCTCACCCCAGGGAACAGGGTTAGTCAACTATGGCTACACCTTC.